Below are 32 T cell receptor beta chains sequenced from a single sample in a study of OX40 agonist ivuxolimab in advanced cancers. Assay: immunoSEQ multiplex PCR; the TCRdb copy retains only in-frame clones and omits some. Altogether 50,000 to 65,000 clones are present, 87% being singletons, with the ten largest covering more than 0.55%. Sequenced material: CD4+ or CD8+ T cells sorted from blood, taken in a trial of the OX40 agonist ivuxolimab. The receptor source for this set is an adult with an advanced solid tumor such as melanoma, head and neck, liver or kidney cancer.

The chain carries TRBV5-8 and TRBJ1-4; 7 bases agree with TRBD1. This CDR3 has 14 residues. J lost 11 bases, V lost 0 bases, and 7 bases had no gene match. Germline loops: CDR1 SGHTS, CDR2 YDEGEE. The CDR3 spells CASSLAQGGRKLFF. CDR3 in DNA: TGTGCCAGCAGCTTGGCCCAGGGGGGGCGGAAACTGTTTTTT.

V and J are TRBV11-2 and TRBJ2-2, with unresolved D. The CDR3 totals 14 residues. Per the germline V gene, CDR1 is SGHAT and CDR2 is FQNNGV. V was shortened by 5 bases and J by 1 base, with 8 bases between the two germline ends. The CDR3 is CASSRDQNTGELFF. The DNA for the CDR3 is TGTGCCAGCAGCCGCGACCAGAACACCGGGGAGCTGTTTTTT.

V usage is TRBV19 and J usage is TRBJ2-2; D ambiguous. V lost 5 bases and J 1 base, leaving 5 bases between the germline ends. This CDR3 comprises 13 residues. Germline-derived CDR1 and CDR2 are LNHDA and SQIVND (reference sequence). The CDR3 is CASSWMNTGELFF. Written as DNA, the CDR3 is TGTGCCAGTAGTTGGATGAACACCGGGGAGCTGTTTTTT.

This sequence joins TRBV29-1 and TRBJ2-3; D unresolved. This CDR3 is built from 12 residues. CDR1 is SQVTM, CDR2 ANQGSEA, per germline. V dropped 3 bases and J dropped 4 bases, with 8 bases sitting between them. The CDR3 DNA reads as TGCAGCGTTGATACCCGTTCAGATACGCAGTATTTT. Residues: CSVDTRSDTQYF.

This clone came up a few times. The chain joins TRBV7-9 to TRBJ1-1; D is possibly TRBD1 (5 bases). This CDR3 contains 13 residues. CDR1 is SEHNR, CDR2 FQNEAQ, per germline (reference sequence). Trimming removed 3 bases at V and 2 bases at J, with 7 bases between. CDR3 in DNA: TGTGCCAGCAGCTTTACAGGCAACACTGAAGCTTTCTTT. It specifies CASSFTGNTEAFF.

V and J are TRBV28 and TRBJ2-1, with D perhaps TRBD2 (6 bases). CDR1 is MDHEN, CDR2 SYDVKM, per germline. Deletions cut 6 bases from V and 7 bases from J, with 19 bases between. The CDR3 is 15 residues long. The chain's CDR3 is CASRTFRRAGNEQFF. CDR3 sequence (DNA): TGTGCCAGCAGGACCTTTCGGAGGGCAGGAAATGAGCAGTTCTTC.

CDR3 DNA sequence: TGTGCCAGCAGCTTGGGCGGGAGGGCCGGGAACGAGCAGTACTTC. Translated, it gives CASSLGGRAGNEQYF. The rearrangement uses TRBV5-4 and TRBJ2-7; TRBD2 matches at 9 bases. The CDR3 has 15 residues. Germline lookup yields CDR1 SGHNT and CDR2 YYREEE (reference sequence). V was clipped by 0 bases and J by 5 bases; unmatched bases: 6.

This rearrangement joins TRBV12-5 to TRBJ1-1, with 7 bases lining up with TRBD1. This CDR3 has 17 residues. The junction had 16 bases not matched to a gene; V was cut back by 1 base and J by 8 bases. Germline values: CDR1 LGHNT, CDR2 FRNRAP. CDR3 loop: CASGLGGGLTGRTEAFF. The CDR3 DNA sequence: TGTGCTAGTGGTTTGGGAGGGGGCCTGACAGGCAGAACCGAAGCTTTCTTT.

The rearrangement uses TRBV15 and TRBJ2-7; no reliable D call. The CDR3 totals 14 residues. Looked up from germline, CDR1 is LNHNV and CDR2 is YYDKDF (reference sequence). Trimming removed 0 bases from V and 5 bases from J, with 11 bases in between. Here the CDR3 reads CATSRDPRSDEQYF. CDR3 bases: TGTGCCACCAGCAGAGACCCCCGTAGTGACGAGCAGTACTTC.

The chain has TRBV6-1 and TRBJ2-3; 8 bases are a match to TRBD1. From germline, CDR1 is MNHNS and CDR2 SASEGT. J was trimmed by 2 bases and V by 2 bases; bases with no gene match: 0. This CDR3 is built from 14 residues. The CDR3 nucleotides read TGTGCCAGCAGTGAACAGGGGGCCACAGATACGCAGTATTTT. This gives the protein CASSEQGATDTQYF.

The chain recombines TRBV28 with TRBJ2-7; a weak D match, TRBD1 (6 bases). Trimming shortened V by 6 bases and J by 4 bases, and 10 bases separated the two germline ends. This CDR3 is built from 12 residues. Germline lookup yields CDR1 MDHEN and CDR2 SYDVKM. Here the CDR3 DNA reads TGTGCCAGCAGCACCGACAGGTACGAGCAGTACTTC. This codes for CASSTDRYEQYF.

The chain combines TRBV19 with TRBJ2-3, with D possibly matching TRBD2 (6 bases). The ends were cut back, 4 bases at V and 1 base at J, with 9 bases in the middle. The germline gives CDR1 LNHDA, CDR2 SQIVND (reference sequence). CDR3 length: 14 residues. The CDR3 here is CASSTPGGTDTQYF. CDR3 DNA: TGTGCCAGTAGTACACCGGGGGGCACAGATACGCAGTATTTT.

This clone was found a few times. This chain links TRBV7-9 with TRBJ1-2, with TRBD1 matching over 7 bases. Germline V gene data show CDR1 as SEHNR and CDR2 as FQNEAQ (reference sequence). V lost 2 bases to trimming and J lost 2 bases; unmatched junction nucleotides: 5. The CDR3 is 15 residues long. The chain's CDR3 is CASSLKAGGNYGYTF. CDR3 in DNA: TGTGCCAGCAGCTTAAAGGCAGGGGGAAACTATGGCTACACCTTC.

The chain carries TRBV5-6 and TRBJ2-3; 7 bases line up with TRBD2. CDR3 length: 15 residues. CDR1 and CDR2 (germline): SGHDT, YYEEEE. Germline trimming cut 0 bases from V and 2 bases from J; bases unmatched to any gene: 3. CDR3 residues: CASSLGLADTDTQYF. For the CDR3, the DNA is TGTGCCAGCAGCTTGGGGCTAGCGGACACAGATACGCAGTATTTT.

The chain combines TRBV30 with TRBJ2-1; TRBD2 aligns across 10 bases. This CDR3 contains 15 residues. V shed 0 bases, J shed 2 bases, and the junction held 1 base outside the gene matches. Germline lookup yields CDR1 GTSNPN and CDR2 SVGIG (reference sequence). The CDR3 loop reads CAWSVLAGPYNEQFF. CDR3 in DNA: TGTGCCTGGAGTGTACTAGCGGGACCCTACAATGAGCAGTTCTTC. The variable domain in full, completed from reference TRBV30 and TRBJ2-1, reads SQTIHQWPATLVQPVGSPLSLECTVEGTSNPNLYWYRQAAGRGLQLLFYSVGIGQISSEVPQNLSASRPQDRQFILSSKKLLLSDSGFYLCAWSVLAGPYNEQFFGPGTRLTVL.

The chain employs TRBV11-2 and TRBJ2-5, with D possibly being TRBD1 or TRBD2 (6 bases each). The CDR3 spans 15 residues. Trimming removed 0 bases at V and 5 bases at J, with 13 bases between. The germline gives CDR1 SGHAT, CDR2 FQNNGV. DNA of the CDR3: TGTGCCAGCAGCTTAGACCGGGGGCCGAGGGAGACCCAGTACTTC. This sequence encodes CASSLDRGPRETQYF.

V gene TRBV28 combines with J gene TRBJ2-2, with D possibly being TRBD2 (5 bases). The V end was cut by 5 bases, the J end by 4 bases, with 14 bases between. This CDR3 is 15 amino acids long. Per germline, CDR1 MDHEN and CDR2 SYDVKM. This chain's CDR3 is CASSPGRTLTGELFF. CDR3 nucleotide sequence: TGTGCCAGCAGTCCCGGTAGGACTCTCACCGGGGAGCTGTTTTTT.

This chain links TRBV19 with TRBJ2-5; D not certain. Germline loops: CDR1 LNHDA, CDR2 SQIVND (reference sequence). The CDR3 has 14 amino acids. Trimming took 3 bases from V and 1 from J, leaving 9 bases between them. The CDR3, as DNA: TGTGCCAGTAGTATTGGGAACAGCCAAGAGACCCAGTACTTC. This translates into CASSIGNSQETQYF.

The chain is built from TRBV29-1 and TRBJ2-1, with D tentatively TRBD1 (5 bases). The CDR3 consists of 13 residues. Germline lookup yields CDR1 SQVTM and CDR2 ANQGSEA. V was pared by 3 bases and J by 3 bases, with 9 bases between. In nucleotides, the CDR3 is TGCAGCGTTGAGACCAGGGACTACAATGAGCAGTTCTTC. Protein product: CSVETRDYNEQFF.

This clone has only a few counts. The V and J genes are TRBV30 and TRBJ1-4, with a tentative D call TRBD1 (6 bases). V dropped 7 bases and J dropped 8 bases, with 14 bases sitting between them. CDR3 size: 12 residues. Germline CDR1 is GTSNPN and CDR2 is SVGIG (reference sequence). The CDR3 DNA follows: TGTGCCTCACCCGGGACAACCGAAAAACTGTTTTTT. This translates into CASPGTTEKLFF. The full variable domain, with the rest looked up from reference TRBV30 and TRBJ1-4, is SQTIHQWPATLVQPVGSPLSLECTVEGTSNPNLYWYRQAAGRGLQLLFYSVGIGQISSEVPQNLSASRPQDRQFILSSKKLLLSDSGFYLCASPGTTEKLFFGSGTQLSVL.

The J gene is TRBJ2-1, the V gene TRBV5-1; TRBD1 matches 9 bases. Trimming removed 2 bases from V and 8 bases from J; junction bases left unmatched: 8. CDR3 size: 15 residues. Germline CDR1 reads SGHRS; CDR2 reads YFSETQ. The CDR3 spells CASSLQGAQGHEQFF. CDR3 nucleotide sequence: TGCGCCAGCAGCTTACAGGGGGCGCAGGGTCATGAGCAGTTCTTC.

The chain uses TRBV11-1 and TRBJ2-1, with 7 positions matching TRBD2. The germline V gene encodes CDR1 SGHAT and CDR2 FQDESV (reference sequence). The V gene end was trimmed by 6 bases and the J gene end by 3 bases; junction bases not matched to a gene: 8. The CDR3 is 15 amino acids. CDR3 loop: CASSHTSASYNEQFF. The DNA of the CDR3 is TGTGCCAGCAGTCACACTAGCGCGAGCTACAATGAGCAGTTCTTC.

The chain recombines TRBV28 with TRBJ2-5, with 9 bases identical to TRBD2. The last part of the DNA fits TRBJ2-7 better; the J call may be wrong. This CDR3 region has 14 residues. Germline CDR1 and CDR2: MDHEN and SYDVKM. CDR3 sequence (DNA): TGTGCCAGCAGGGAGCGGGGGGCCCTCTACGAGCAGTACTTC. Translating it yields CASRERGALYEQYF.

The DNA of the CDR3 is TGTGCCAGCTTGGAATTGGGGACGTGGACTTCACCCCTCCACTTT. Translating it yields CASLELGTWTSPLHF. The chain is built from TRBV6-6 and TRBJ1-6, with a tentative D call TRBD1 (5 bases). CDR1 and CDR2 from the germline V gene are MNHNY and SVGAGI (reference sequence). The CDR3 sequence is 15 residues long. Trimming took off 8 bases at V and 9 bases at J, with 20 bases between the two ends.

The gene calls are TRBV2 and TRBJ1-5, with 7 bases fitting TRBD1. CDR3 length equals 16 residues. J was trimmed by 3 bases and V by 5 bases; bases with no gene match: 10. In germline, CDR1 is SNHLY, CDR2 FYNNEI. CDR3 residues: CASSPRSGTVNQPQHF. In DNA form, the CDR3 reads TGTGCCAGCAGTCCACGTAGCGGGACAGTCAATCAGCCCCAGCATTTT.

This sequence joins TRBV14 and TRBJ2-1; 10 bases are a match to TRBD1. This CDR3 is built from 18 residues. Per the germline V gene, CDR1 is SGHDN and CDR2 is FVKESK. The junction had 9 bases not matched to a gene; V was cut back by 3 bases and J by 1 base. The CDR3 spells CASSHSRDRGVSYNEQFF. CDR3 nucleotides: TGTGCCAGCAGCCACTCCCGGGACAGGGGAGTATCCTACAATGAGCAGTTCTTC.

The J gene is TRBJ1-1, the V gene TRBV5-1, with D unclear. Trimming shortened V by 5 bases and J by 6 bases, and 20 bases separated the two germline ends. CDR1 and CDR2 from the germline V gene are SGHRS and YFSETQ. The CDR3 extends over 15 amino acids. The CDR3 sequence is CASSGVSFGVAEAFF. CDR3 sequence (DNA): TGCGCCAGCAGTGGTGTTTCCTTTGGGGTGGCTGAAGCTTTCTTT.

This clone was seen once. J is TRBJ2-1 and V is TRBV6-1; TRBD2 matches 7 bases. Germline V gene data show CDR1 as MNHNS and CDR2 as SASEGT. Trimming cost V 2 bases and J 8 bases; bases outside gene matches: 9. The CDR3 is 15 amino acids. The CDR3 DNA is TGTGCCAGCAGTGAAATATCGGGAGGTTATTATGAGCAGTTCTTC. It translates to CASSEISGGYYEQFF.

The rearrangement links TRBV25-1 to TRBJ1-2; TRBD1 aligns across 10 bases. The CDR3 covers 17 residues. Germline CDR1 and CDR2: MGHDK and SYGVNS. V trimming: 4 bases; J trimming: 6 bases; junction bases outside the gene matches: 14. The chain's CDR3 is CASSASWGTGAEDGYTF. In nucleotides, the CDR3 is TGTGCCAGCAGTGCGTCATGGGGGACAGGGGCGGAGGATGGCTACACCTTC.

The chain employs TRBV28 and TRBJ2-5, with 8 positions matching TRBD1. CDR1 MDHEN and CDR2 SYDVKM come from the germline V gene. Unmatched junction bases numbered 3, after V lost 2 bases and J lost 4 bases. CDR3 length: 14 residues. The DNA of the CDR3 is TGTGCCAGCAGTTTACAGGGGGCTAGAGAGACCCAGTACTTC. The encoded protein is CASSLQGARETQYF. The full variable domain, with the rest looked up from reference TRBV28 and TRBJ2-5, is DVKVTQSSRYLVKRTGEKVFLECVQDMDHENMFWYRQDPGLGLRLIYFSYDVKMKEKGDIPEGYSVSREKKERFSLILESASTNQTSMYLCASSLQGARETQYFGPGTRLLVL.

This clone appeared once. V is TRBV7-3 and J is TRBJ2-5; 8 bases are a match to TRBD1. Trimming cost V 5 bases and J 5 bases; bases outside gene matches: 13. Germline CDR1 reads SGHTA; CDR2 reads FQGTGA. This CDR3 comprises 16 residues. The CDR3: CASSPLGAGGTETQYF. CDR3 DNA sequence: TGTGCCAGCAGCCCATTGGGGGCAGGGGGCACGGAGACCCAGTACTTC.

This chain joins TRBV5-1 and TRBJ2-7; a weak D match, TRBD1 (5 bases). CDR1 and CDR2 from the germline V gene are SGHRS and YFSETQ. The CDR3 sequence is 14 residues long. V was shortened by 0 bases and J by 2 bases, with 9 bases between the two germline ends. CDR3 bases: TGCGCCAGCAGCTTGGACCAGGGCCCCTACGAGCAGTACTTC. Its translation is CASSLDQGPYEQYF. Complete variable domain (other parts from reference TRBV5-1 and TRBJ2-7): KAGVTQTPRYLIKTRGQQVTLSCSPISGHRSVSWYQQTPGQGLQFLFEYFSETQRNKGNFPGRFSGRQFSNSRSEMNVSTLELGDSALYLCASSLDQGPYEQYFGPGTRLTVT.